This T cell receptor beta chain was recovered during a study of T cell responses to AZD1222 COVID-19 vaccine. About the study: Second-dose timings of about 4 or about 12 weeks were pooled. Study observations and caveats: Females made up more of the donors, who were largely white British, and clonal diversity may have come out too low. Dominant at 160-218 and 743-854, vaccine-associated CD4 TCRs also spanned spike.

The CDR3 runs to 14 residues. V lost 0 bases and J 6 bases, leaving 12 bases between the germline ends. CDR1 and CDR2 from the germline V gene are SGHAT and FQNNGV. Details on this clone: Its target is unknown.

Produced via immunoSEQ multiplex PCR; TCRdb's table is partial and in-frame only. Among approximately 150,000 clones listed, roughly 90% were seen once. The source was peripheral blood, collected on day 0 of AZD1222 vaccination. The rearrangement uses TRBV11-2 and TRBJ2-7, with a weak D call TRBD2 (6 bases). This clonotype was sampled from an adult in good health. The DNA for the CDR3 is TGTGCCAGCAGCTTAGAGGGAGGCTCACTCGAGCAGTACTTC. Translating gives CASSLEGGSLEQYF.